This record concerns one T cell receptor (beta chain) sequence. Its antigen remains unknown. V lost 0 bases to trimming and J lost 4 bases; unmatched junction nucleotides: 13. Germline V gene sequence: CDR1 LGHNA, CDR2 YNFKEQ. The CDR3 has 19 amino acids. A sample-barcoded 5' primer and a J-beta primer mix were used in a second PCR of roughly 6 to 11 cycles. Using its own MiXCR run on the 5' RACE reads, TCRdb lists one record per CDR3 protein. Counted here are 730,000 or so distinct CDR3 sequences, roughly two fifths occurring once; the ten biggest clones make up approximately 29%. The data were obtained in a study of blood T cells in healthy people across ages. Study observations and caveats: Long-lived and aged donors differed, with more naive CD4+ cells and higher diversity in the long-lived.

The chain employs TRBV4-2 and TRBJ2-5; 11 nucleotides align to TRBD2. The sequenced sample was blood. The sequence was collected from a man older than 75 in good health. The CDR3 bases are TGTGCCAGCAGCCAAGATAGGGCTAGCGGGGGGCGGGAGGCAGAGACCCAGTACTTC. Its translation: CASSQDRASGGREAETQYF.